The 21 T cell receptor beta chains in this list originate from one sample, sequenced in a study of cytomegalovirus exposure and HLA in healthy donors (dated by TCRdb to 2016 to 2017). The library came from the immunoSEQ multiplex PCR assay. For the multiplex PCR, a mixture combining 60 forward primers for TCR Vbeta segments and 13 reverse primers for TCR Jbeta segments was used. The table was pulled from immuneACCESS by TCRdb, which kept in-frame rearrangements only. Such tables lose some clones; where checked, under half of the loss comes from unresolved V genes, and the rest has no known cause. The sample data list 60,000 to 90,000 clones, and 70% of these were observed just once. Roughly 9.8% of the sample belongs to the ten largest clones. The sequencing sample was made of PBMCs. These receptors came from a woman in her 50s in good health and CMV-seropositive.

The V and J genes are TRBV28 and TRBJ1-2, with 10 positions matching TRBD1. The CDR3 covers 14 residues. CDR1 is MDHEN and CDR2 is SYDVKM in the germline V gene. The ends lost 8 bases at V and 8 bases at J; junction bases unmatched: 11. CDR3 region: CASDNRQGAGGYTF. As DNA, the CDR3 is TGTGCCAGCGACAATCGACAGGGGGCGGGGGGCTACACCTTC.

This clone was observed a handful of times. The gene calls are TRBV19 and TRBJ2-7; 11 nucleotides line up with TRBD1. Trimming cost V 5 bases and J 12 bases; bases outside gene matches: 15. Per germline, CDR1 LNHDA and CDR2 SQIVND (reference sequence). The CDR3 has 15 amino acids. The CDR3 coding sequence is TGTGCCAGTAGTCTCCCGGGGACAGGGGGACAAATGCGGTACTTC. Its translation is CASSLPGTGGQMRYF.

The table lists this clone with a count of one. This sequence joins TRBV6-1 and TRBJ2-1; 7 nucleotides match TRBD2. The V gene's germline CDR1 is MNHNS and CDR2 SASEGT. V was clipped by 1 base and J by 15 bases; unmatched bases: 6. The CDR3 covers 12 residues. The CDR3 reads CASSEVSGAMFF. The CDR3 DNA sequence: TGTGCCAGCAGTGAAGTGAGCGGGGCTATGTTCTTC.

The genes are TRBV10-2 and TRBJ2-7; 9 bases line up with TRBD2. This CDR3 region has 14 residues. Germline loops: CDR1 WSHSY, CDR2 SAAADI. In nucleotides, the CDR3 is TGCTCTTCCGTGAAGGCTAGCGGGACCTACGAGCAGTACTTC. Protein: CSSVKASGTYEQYF.

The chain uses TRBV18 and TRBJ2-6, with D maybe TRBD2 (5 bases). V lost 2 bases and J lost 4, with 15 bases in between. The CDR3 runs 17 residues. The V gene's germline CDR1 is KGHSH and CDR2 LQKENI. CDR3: CASSPRATREGANVLTF. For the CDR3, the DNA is TGTGCCAGCTCACCAAGGGCCACCCGGGAAGGGGCCAACGTCCTGACTTTC.

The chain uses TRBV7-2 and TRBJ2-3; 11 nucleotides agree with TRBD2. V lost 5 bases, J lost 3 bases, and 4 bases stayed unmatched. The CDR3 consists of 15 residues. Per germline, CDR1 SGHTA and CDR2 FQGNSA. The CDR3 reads CASSLRLAGTDTQYF. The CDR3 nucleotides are TGTGCCAGCAGCCTCCGACTAGCGGGGACAGATACGCAGTATTTT.

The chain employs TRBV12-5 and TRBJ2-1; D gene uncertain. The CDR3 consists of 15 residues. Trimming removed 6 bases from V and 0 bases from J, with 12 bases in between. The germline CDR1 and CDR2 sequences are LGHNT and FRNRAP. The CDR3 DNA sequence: TGTGCTAGTGGCCCTGAAGCTAGCTCCTACAATGAGCAGTTCTTC. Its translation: CASGPEASSYNEQFF.

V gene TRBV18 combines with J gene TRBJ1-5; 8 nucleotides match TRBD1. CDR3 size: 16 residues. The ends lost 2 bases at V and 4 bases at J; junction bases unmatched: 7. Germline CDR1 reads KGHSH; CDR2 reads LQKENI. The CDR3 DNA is TGTGCCAGCTCACCAAAGGCCCGACAGGGGAATCAGCCCCAGCATTTT. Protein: CASSPKARQGNQPQHF.

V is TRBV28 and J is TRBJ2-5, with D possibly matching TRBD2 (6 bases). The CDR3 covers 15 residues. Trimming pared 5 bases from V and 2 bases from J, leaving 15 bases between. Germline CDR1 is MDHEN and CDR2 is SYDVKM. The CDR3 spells CASSRPVAGQETQYF. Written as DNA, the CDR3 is TGTGCCAGCAGTCGCCCCGTGGCGGGACAAGAGACCCAGTACTTC.

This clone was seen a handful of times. CDR3 nucleotides: TGTGCCAGCAGTGACTCAGCGACAGGGGCGACGTCTCGCTACACCTTC. Encoded protein: CASSDSATGATSRYTF. V and J are TRBV6-4 and TRBJ1-2; TRBD1 agrees at 8 bases. CDR3 length: 16 amino acids. Germline V gene sequence: CDR1 MRHNA, CDR2 SNTAGT. The ends lost 0 bases at V and 9 bases at J; junction bases unmatched: 12.

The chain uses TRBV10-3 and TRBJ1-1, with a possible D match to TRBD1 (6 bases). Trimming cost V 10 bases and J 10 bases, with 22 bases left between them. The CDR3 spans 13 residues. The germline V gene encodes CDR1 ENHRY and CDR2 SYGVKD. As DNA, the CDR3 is TGTGCCACAAAGGTGGGGGCTGGGATTTTAGCTTTCTTT. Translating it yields CATKVGAGILAFF.

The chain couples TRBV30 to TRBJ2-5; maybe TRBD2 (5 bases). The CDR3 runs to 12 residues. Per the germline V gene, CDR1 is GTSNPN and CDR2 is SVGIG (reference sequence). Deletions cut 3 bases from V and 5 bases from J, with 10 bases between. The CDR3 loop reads CAWSGETETQYF. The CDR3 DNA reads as TGTGCCTGGAGCGGGGAAACGGAGACCCAGTACTTC. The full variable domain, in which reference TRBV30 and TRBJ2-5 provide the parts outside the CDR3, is SQTIHQWPATLVQPVGSPLSLECTVEGTSNPNLYWYRQAAGRGLQLLFYSVGIGQISSEVPQNLSASRPQDRQFILSSKKLLLSDSGFYLCAWSGETETQYFGPGTRLLVL.

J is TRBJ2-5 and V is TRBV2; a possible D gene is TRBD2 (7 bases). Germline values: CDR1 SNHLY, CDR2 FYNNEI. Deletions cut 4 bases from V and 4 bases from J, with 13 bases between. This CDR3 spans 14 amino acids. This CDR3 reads CASSGGGAVETQYF. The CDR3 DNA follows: TGTGCCAGCAGTGGGGGGGGCGCGGTAGAGACCCAGTACTTC.

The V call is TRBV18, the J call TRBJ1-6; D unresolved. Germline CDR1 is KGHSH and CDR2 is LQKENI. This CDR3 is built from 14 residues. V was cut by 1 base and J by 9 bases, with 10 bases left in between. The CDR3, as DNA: TGTGCCAGCTCACCACTAGACACAAGTTCACCCCTCCACTTT. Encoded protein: CASSPLDTSSPLHF.

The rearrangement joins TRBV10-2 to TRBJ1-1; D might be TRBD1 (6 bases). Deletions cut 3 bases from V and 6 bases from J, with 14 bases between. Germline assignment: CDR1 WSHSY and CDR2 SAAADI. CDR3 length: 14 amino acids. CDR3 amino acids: CASSEQGSIAEAFF. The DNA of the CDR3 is TGCGCCAGCAGTGAACAGGGTAGTATAGCTGAAGCTTTCTTT.

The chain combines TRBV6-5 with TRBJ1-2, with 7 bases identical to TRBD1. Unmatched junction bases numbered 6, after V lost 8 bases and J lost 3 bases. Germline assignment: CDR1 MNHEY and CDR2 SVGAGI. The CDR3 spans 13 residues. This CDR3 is CASSLQGDYGYTF. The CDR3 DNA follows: TGTGCCAGCTCATTGCAGGGGGACTATGGCTACACCTTC.

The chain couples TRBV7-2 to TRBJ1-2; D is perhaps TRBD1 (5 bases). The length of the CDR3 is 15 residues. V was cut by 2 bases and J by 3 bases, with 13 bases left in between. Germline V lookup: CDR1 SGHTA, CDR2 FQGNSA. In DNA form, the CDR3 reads TGTGCCAGCAGCTTAAACTGGGGGGGTTACTATGGCTACACCTTC. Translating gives CASSLNWGGYYGYTF.

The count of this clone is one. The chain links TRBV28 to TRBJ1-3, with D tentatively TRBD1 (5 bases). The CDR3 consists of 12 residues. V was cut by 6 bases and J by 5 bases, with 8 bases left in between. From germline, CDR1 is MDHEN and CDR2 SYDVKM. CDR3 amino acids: CASSAGRNTIYF. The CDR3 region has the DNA TGTGCCAGCAGCGCGGGACGAAACACCATATATTTT.

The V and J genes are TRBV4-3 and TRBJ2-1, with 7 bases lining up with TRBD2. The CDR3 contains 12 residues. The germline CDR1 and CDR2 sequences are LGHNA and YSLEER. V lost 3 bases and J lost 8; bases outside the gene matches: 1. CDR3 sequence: CASSHREDEQFF. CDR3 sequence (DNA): TGCGCCAGCAGCCACCGGGAGGATGAGCAGTTCTTC.

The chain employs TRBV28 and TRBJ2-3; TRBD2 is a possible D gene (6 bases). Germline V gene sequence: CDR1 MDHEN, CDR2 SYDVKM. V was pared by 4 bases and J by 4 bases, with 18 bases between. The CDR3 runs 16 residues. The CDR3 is CASSSPGERRADTQYF. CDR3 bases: TGTGCCAGCAGTTCACCGGGGGAAAGGAGGGCAGATACGCAGTATTTT. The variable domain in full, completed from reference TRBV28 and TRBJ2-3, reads DVKVTQSSRYLVKRTGEKVFLECVQDMDHENMFWYRQDPGLGLRLIYFSYDVKMKEKGDIPEGYSVSREKKERFSLILESASTNQTSMYLCASSSPGERRADTQYFGPGTRLTVL.

The CDR3 region is CASSLGTLSGDTQYF. The DNA for the CDR3 is TGCGCCAGCAGCTTGGGAACTTTGAGCGGAGATACGCAGTATTTT. The chain uses TRBV5-1 and TRBJ2-3; TRBD2 is a possible D gene (5 bases). Deletions cut 0 bases from V and 5 bases from J, with 13 bases between. Germline V gives CDR1 SGHRS, CDR2 YFSETQ. CDR3 length: 15 residues.